The 19 T cell receptor beta chains listed next were all sequenced from one sample in a study of tumor-infiltrating lymphocytes in primary liver carcinoma. The investigators made TCR beta cDNA from around 530 ng total RNA, using a constant-region primer. Three nested multiplex PCR rounds, a slightly modified ARM-PCR method, built the TCR beta libraries. TRBV1-TRBV30 forward primers paired with a C-beta reverse primer drove the first two PCR rounds, about 10 cycles each. MiXCR, applied by TCRdb to the multiplex PCR reads, yields one record per CDR3 protein. The sample holds 100,000 to 120,000 distinct CDR3 sequences, roughly 80% seen once. From roughly 20-30 mg of unsorted bulk tissue, DNA and RNA were co-extracted together. The source material was liver tumor tissue from sampling region 3. Sample subset: tumor region T3, left-lateral pole. These TCRs come from a man in his forties with primary liver carcinoma and hepatitis B virus infection.

This rearrangement joins TRBV11-1 to TRBJ2-2, with TRBD1 as a possible D gene (5 bases). The CDR3 contains 15 residues. From germline, CDR1 is SGHAT and CDR2 FQDESV (reference sequence). CDR3 coding DNA: TGTGCTGGCAGCTATACAGGACCTTCCTCCGGGGAGCTGTTTTTT. It codes for CAGSYTGPSSGELFF.

This clonotype occurred once. One end of the junction varies from germline; a read error may be responsible. V usage is TRBV6-6 and J usage is TRBJ2-7, with D perhaps TRBD1 (5 bases). CDR1 and CDR2 (germline): MNHNY, SVGAGI (reference sequence). The CDR3 loop spans 19 amino acids. CDR3 coding DNA: TGTGCCAGCAGTAAACTCGGCAGGGTTACGGTCCAGAGCCGCTACGAGCGGTACTTC. This translates into CASSKLGRVTVQSRYERYF.

Points on this clonotype: Relative to the germline gene, one junction end is altered; a read error may explain this. The chain carries TRBV11-1 and TRBJ2-2; perhaps TRBD1 as D (5 bases). CDR3 size: 15 residues. Germline CDR1 and CDR2: SGHAT and FQDESV (reference sequence). The CDR3 nucleotides are TGTGCCAGCAGCTATACAGGACCTTTCTCCTGTGAGCCGTTTTTT. Translated, it gives CASSYTGPFSCEPFF.

This sequence joins TRBV5-6 and TRBJ1-3; D is uncertain. CDR1 and CDR2 from the germline V gene are SGHDT and YYEEEE. The length of the CDR3 is 14 residues. The CDR3 sequence is CTSSPVSSGNTIYF. Here the CDR3 DNA reads TGTACTAGCAGCCCGGTCAGCTCTGGAAACACCATATATTTT. Using reference TRBV5-6 and TRBJ1-3 for the parts outside the CDR3, the full variable domain is DAGVTQSPTHLIKTRGQQVTLRCSPKSGHDTVSWYQQALGQGPQFIFQYYEEEERQRGNFPDRFSGHQFPNYSSELNVNALLLGDSALYLCTSSPVSSGNTIYFGEGSWLTVV.

With respect to this clonotype: One end of the junction fails to match germline, which may point to a read error. The chain has TRBV10-3 and TRBJ2-7, with TRBD2 identical over 10 bases. This CDR3 is 15 amino acids long. Germline values: CDR1 ENHRY, CDR2 SYGVKD. CDR3 sequence (DNA): TGTGCTATCAGCTACGGGACTAGCGACTCCTACGGGCAGTACTTC. It is translated as CAISYGTSDSYGQYF.

In regard to this clonotype: A clone one base away is much larger, so this may be a read error. This chain joins TRBV24-1 and TRBJ2-5; no clear D. CDR1 and CDR2 (germline): KGHDR, SFDVKD. The V end lost 4 bases, the J end lost 7 bases, and 15 bases lay between the germline ends. This CDR3 comprises 14 residues. This CDR3 reads CATSEHTVVGTQYF. The CDR3 nucleotides read TGTGCCACCAGTGAGCACACAGTGGTGGGGACCCAGTACTTC.

V is TRBV6-1 and J is TRBJ1-2, with D uncertain. Trimming stripped 4 bases from V and 6 bases from J, with 12 bases between. Germline-derived CDR1 and CDR2 are MNHNS and SASEGT. The CDR3 runs to 13 residues. DNA of the CDR3: TGTGCCAGCAGTGTTGGGGTTAAGGATGGCTACACCTTC. It encodes CASSVGVKDGYTF.

This clonotype was detected only once. The V call is TRBV4-1, the J call TRBJ2-7, with D unresolved. Germline V gives CDR1 MGHRA, CDR2 YSYEKL. V was clipped by 9 bases and J by 4 bases, with 22 bases between them. The CDR3 length is 15 residues. CDR3 nucleotides: TGCGCCAGTAGTCCACCCGACTCCCTCTCTTACGAGCAGTACTTC. Amino acid sequence: CASSPPDSLSYEQYF.

Details on this clonotype: At one of its ends the junction is not consistent with the germline gene, which may arise from a read error. J is TRBJ1-1 and V is TRBV29-1; D unclear. The CDR3 has 13 amino acids. CDR1 and CDR2 from the germline V gene are SQVTM and ANQGSEA. The CDR3 DNA reads TGCAGCGTTGGGGAGACCCAGAACACTGAAACTTTCTTT. Its protein is CSVGETQNTETFF.

This clonotype was counted a few times. A read error may explain this, as a much larger clone is one base away. This sequence joins TRBV5-1 and TRBJ2-7, with TRBD1 identical over 7 bases. V lost 0 bases and J lost 6; bases outside the gene matches: 6. The CDR3 runs 14 residues. Germline V CDR1 and CDR2: SGHRS, YFSETQ. CDR3 amino acids: CASSLAGGKSEQYF. The CDR3 coding sequence is TGCGCCAGCAGCTTGGCAGGGGGTAAATCCGAGCAGTACTTC.

Concerning this clonotype: The junction departs from the called germline gene at one end, perhaps through a read error. The gene calls are TRBV4-2 and TRBJ1-1, with 8 positions matching TRBD1. This CDR3 spans 14 amino acids. Germline CDR1 reads LGHNA; CDR2 reads YNFKEQ. For the CDR3, the DNA is TGTGCCAGCAGTCAAGATCAAGGACAGGGCGAAGCTTTCTTT. Its translation is CASSQDQGQGEAFF.

The genes are TRBV5-1 and TRBJ2-7, with a weak D call TRBD2 (5 bases). The germline gives CDR1 SGHRS, CDR2 YFSETQ. Trimming removed 0 bases at V and 7 bases at J, with 26 bases between. The CDR3 totals 18 residues. The CDR3 sequence: CASSLDRGSVRFLPEQYF. CDR3 DNA sequence: TGCGCCAGCAGCTTGGATCGTGGTAGCGTGAGATTCCTCCCTGAGCAGTACTTC.

As regards this clonotype: The junction shows a germline mismatch at one end, possibly a read error. This chain joins TRBV6-5 and TRBJ2-6; D uncertain. This CDR3 spans 16 amino acids. Germline CDR1 reads MNHEY; CDR2 reads SVGAGI. Written as DNA, the CDR3 is TGTGCCAGCAGATACTTCATGGGCTCTTGGGCCAACGCCCTGACTTTC. Translating it yields CASRYFMGSWANALTF.

This chain links TRBV6-5 with TRBJ2-1; tentatively, D is TRBD2 (5 bases). The CDR3 runs to 14 residues. V shed 2 bases and J shed 7 bases, with 12 bases lying between them. Germline lookup yields CDR1 MNHEY and CDR2 SVGAGI. This chain's CDR3 is CASSYHTSLNEQFF. The CDR3 DNA reads as TGTGCCAGCAGTTACCATACTAGTTTAAATGAGCAGTTCTTC.

This clonotype was recorded a few times. This rearrangement joins TRBV7-8 to TRBJ2-3; TRBD2 aligns across 8 bases. The CDR3 is 16 residues long. The V segment lost 4 bases and the J segment 8 bases; nucleotides outside the gene matches: 14. Per germline, CDR1 SGHVS and CDR2 FQNEAQ. CDR3 nucleotides: TGTGCCAGCAGCTCCCCCGGGTCTAGCGGGTGGAGTACGCAGTATTTT. As protein: CASSSPGSSGWSTQYF.

The rearrangement joins TRBV6-5 to TRBJ2-5; D is perhaps TRBD2 (5 bases). Trimming removed 0 bases at V and 10 bases at J, with 18 bases between. The CDR3 totals 15 residues. In germline, CDR1 is MNHEY, CDR2 SVGAGI. The CDR3 sequence is CASSYSTGMEDIQYF. The CDR3 region has the DNA TGTGCCAGCAGTTACTCGACGGGGATGGAAGATATCCAGTACTTC.

In regard to this clonotype: The CDR3 ends on some other residue instead of the conserved phenylalanine or tryptophan, so this is likely a read error. This chain joins TRBV11-3 and TRBJ2-1; tentatively, D is TRBD1 (6 bases). The CDR3 spans 14 residues. Germline V gene lookup returns CDR1 SGHNT and CDR2 YENEEA. The CDR3 is CARSLLQGWGEQFS. DNA of the CDR3: TGTGCCAGGAGCTTGCTGCAGGGGTGGGGTGAGCAGTTCTCC.

As regards this clonotype: A read error may produce the germline difference seen at one junction end. V and J are TRBV5-1 and TRBJ2-2; D possibly corresponds to TRBD2 (6 bases). The CDR3 extends over 13 amino acids. Germline V gene sequence: CDR1 SGHRS, CDR2 YFSETQ. CDR3 sequence reads: CASSAWGGGKLFF. Written as DNA, the CDR3 is TGTGCCAGCAGCGCCTGGGGTGGCGGGAAGCTGTTTTTT.

As concerns this clonotype: A junction boundary mismatches the germline segment, possibly from a read error. The rearrangement joins TRBV11-2 to TRBJ2-1, with D tentatively TRBD1 (5 bases). This CDR3 contains 17 residues. The germline V gene encodes CDR1 SGHAT and CDR2 FQNNGV. CDR3 sequence reads: CASSLDRGERFYNEHFF. CDR3 coding DNA: TGTGCCAGCAGCTTAGATAGGGGCGAGAGATTCTACAATGAGCATTTCTTC.